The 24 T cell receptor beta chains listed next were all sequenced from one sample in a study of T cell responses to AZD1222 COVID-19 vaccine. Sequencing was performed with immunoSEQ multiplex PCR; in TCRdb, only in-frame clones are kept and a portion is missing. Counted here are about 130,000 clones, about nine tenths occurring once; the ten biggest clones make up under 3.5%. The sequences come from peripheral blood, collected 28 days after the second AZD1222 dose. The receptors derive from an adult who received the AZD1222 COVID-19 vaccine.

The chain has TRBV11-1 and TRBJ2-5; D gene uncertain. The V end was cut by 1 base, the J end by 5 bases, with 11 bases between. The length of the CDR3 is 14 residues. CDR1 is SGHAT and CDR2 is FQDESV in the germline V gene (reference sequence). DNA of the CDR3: TGTGCCAGCAGCTTAGTTGCCCTCGGGGAGACCCAGTACTTC. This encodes CASSLVALGETQYF. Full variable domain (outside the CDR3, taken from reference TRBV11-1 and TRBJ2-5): EAEVAQSPRYKITEKSQAVAFWCDPISGHATLYWYRQILGQGPELLVQFQDESVVDDSQLPKDRFSAERLKGVDSTLKIQPAELGDSAMYLCASSLVALGETQYFGPGTRLLVL.

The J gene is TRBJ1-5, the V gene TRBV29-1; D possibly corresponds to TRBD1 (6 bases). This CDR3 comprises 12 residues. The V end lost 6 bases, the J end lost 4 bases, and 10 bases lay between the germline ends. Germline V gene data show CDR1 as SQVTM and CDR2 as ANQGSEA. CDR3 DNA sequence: TGCAGCGTGGCAGGGGATAATCAGCCCCAGCATTTT. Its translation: CSVAGDNQPQHF. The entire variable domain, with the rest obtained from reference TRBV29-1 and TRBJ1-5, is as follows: SAVISQKPSRDICQRGTSLTIQCQVDSQVTMMFWYRQQPGQSLTLIATANQGSEATYESGFVIDKFPISRPNLTFSTLTVSNMSPEDSSIYLCSVAGDNQPQHFGDGTRLSIL.

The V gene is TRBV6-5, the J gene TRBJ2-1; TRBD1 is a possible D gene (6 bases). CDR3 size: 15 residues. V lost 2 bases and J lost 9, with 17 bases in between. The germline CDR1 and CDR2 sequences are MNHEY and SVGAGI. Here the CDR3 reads CASSYSGGLSSEQFF. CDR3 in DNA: TGTGCCAGCAGTTACAGTGGGGGCTTAAGTAGTGAGCAGTTCTTC.

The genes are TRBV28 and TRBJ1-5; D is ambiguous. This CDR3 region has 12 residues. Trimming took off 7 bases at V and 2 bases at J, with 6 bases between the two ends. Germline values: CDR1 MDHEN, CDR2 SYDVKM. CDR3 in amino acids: CASKRGNQPQHF. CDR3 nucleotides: TGTGCCAGCAAAAGGGGCAATCAGCCCCAGCATTTT.

The CDR3 region is CSASGINEQFF. The DNA for the CDR3 is TGCAGTGCTAGCGGGATTAATGAGCAGTTCTTC. The rearrangement uses TRBV20-1 and TRBJ2-1; D may be TRBD2 (5 bases). The V end was cut by 3 bases, the J end by 7 bases, with 7 bases between. The CDR3 totals 11 residues. CDR1 is DFQATT and CDR2 is SNEGSKA in the germline V gene (reference sequence).

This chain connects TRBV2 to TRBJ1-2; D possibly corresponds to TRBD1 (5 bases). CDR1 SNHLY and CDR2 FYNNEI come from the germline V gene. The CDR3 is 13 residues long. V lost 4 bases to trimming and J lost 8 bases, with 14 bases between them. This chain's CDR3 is CASSATGLLGYTF. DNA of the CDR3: TGTGCCAGCAGTGCTACAGGACTACTAGGCTACACCTTC. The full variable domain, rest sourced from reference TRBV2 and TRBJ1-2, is EPEVTQTPSHQVTQMGQEVILRCVPISNHLYFYWYRQILGQKVEFLVSFYNNEISEKSEIFDDQFSVERPDGSNFTLKIRSTKLEDSAMYFCASSATGLLGYTFGSGTRLTVV.

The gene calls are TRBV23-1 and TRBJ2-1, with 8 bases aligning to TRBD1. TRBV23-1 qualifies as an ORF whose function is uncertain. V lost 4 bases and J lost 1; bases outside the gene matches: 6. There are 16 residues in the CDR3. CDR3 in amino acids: CASSRLNRGSYNEQFF. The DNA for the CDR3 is TGCGCCAGCAGTCGGTTAAACAGGGGGTCCTACAATGAGCAGTTCTTC.

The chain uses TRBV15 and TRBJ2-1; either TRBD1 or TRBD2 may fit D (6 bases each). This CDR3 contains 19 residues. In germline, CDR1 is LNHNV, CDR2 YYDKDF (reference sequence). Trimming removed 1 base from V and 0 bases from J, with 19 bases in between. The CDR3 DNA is TGTGCCACCAGCAGAGTAAGGGGGGCGGCGCGAAGCTCCTACAATGAGCAGTTCTTC. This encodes CATSRVRGAARSSYNEQFF.

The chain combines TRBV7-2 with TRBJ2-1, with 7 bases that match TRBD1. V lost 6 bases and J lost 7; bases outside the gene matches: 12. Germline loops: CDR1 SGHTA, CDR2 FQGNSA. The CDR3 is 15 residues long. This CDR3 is CASSPRGPTGNEQFF. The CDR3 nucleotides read TGTGCCAGCAGTCCTAGGGGGCCGACCGGAAATGAGCAGTTCTTC.

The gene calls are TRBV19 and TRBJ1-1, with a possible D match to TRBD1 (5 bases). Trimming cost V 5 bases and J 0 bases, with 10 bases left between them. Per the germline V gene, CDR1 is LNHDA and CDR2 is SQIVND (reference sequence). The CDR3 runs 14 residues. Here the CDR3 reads CASSWGTLNTEAFF. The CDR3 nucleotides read TGTGCCAGTAGTTGGGGGACGCTGAACACTGAAGCTTTCTTT.

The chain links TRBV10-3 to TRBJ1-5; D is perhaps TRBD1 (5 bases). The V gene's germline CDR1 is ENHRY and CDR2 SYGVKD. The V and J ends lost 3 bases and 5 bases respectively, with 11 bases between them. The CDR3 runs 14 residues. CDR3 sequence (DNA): TGTGCCATCAGTGATAGGCTACAGGATCAGCCCCAGCATTTT. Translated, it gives CAISDRLQDQPQHF.

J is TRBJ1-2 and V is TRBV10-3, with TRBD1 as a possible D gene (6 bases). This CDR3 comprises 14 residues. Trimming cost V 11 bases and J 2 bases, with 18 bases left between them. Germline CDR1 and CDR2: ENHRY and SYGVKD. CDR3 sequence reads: CAAQGGSSNYGYTF. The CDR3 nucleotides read TGTGCCGCTCAAGGGGGTAGCTCAAACTATGGCTACACCTTC.

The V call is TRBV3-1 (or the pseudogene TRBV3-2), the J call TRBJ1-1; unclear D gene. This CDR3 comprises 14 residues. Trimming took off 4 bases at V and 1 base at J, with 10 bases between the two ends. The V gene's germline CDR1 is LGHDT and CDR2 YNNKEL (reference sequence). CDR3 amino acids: CASSRAESNTEAFF. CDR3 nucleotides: TGTGCCAGCAGCCGGGCCGAGTCGAACACTGAAGCTTTCTTT.

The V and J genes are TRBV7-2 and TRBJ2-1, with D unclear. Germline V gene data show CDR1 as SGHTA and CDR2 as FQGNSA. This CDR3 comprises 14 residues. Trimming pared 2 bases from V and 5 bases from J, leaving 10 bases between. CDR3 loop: CASSLRLYNNEQFF. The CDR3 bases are TGTGCCAGCAGCTTAAGACTGTATAACAATGAGCAGTTCTTC.

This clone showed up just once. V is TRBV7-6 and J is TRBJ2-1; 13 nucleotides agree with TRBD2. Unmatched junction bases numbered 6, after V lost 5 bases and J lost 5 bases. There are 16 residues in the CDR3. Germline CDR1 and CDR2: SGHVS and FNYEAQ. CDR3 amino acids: CASSLPGTSGNNEQFF. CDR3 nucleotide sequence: TGTGCCAGCAGCCTACCCGGGACTAGCGGGAACAATGAGCAGTTCTTC.

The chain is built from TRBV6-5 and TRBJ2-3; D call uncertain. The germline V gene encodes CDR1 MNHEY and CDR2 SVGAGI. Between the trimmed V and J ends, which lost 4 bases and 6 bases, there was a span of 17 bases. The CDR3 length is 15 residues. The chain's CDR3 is CASSFSFTPVDTQYF. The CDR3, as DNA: TGTGCCAGCAGTTTTTCATTCACCCCGGTTGATACGCAGTATTTT.

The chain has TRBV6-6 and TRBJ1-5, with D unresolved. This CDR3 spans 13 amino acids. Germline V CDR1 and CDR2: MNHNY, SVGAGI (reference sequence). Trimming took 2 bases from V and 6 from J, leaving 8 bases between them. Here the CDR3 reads CASSYGQPQPQHF. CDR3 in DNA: TGTGCCAGCAGTTACGGGCAGCCTCAGCCCCAGCATTTT.

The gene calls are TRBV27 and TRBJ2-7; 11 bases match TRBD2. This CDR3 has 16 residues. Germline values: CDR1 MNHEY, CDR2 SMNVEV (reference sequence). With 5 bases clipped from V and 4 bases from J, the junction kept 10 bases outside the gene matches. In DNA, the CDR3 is TGTGCCAGCAGTCCCCGACTAGCGGGAAGGGGGTACGAGCAGTACTTC. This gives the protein CASSPRLAGRGYEQYF.

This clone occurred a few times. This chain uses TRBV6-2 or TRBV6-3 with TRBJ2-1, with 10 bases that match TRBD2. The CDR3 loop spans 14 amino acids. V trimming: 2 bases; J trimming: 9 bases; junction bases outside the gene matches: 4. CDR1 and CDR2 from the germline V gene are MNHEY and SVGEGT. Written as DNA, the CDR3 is TGTGCCAGCAGTTACGTAGCGGGAGGTGTTGAGCAGTTCTTC. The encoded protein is CASSYVAGGVEQFF.

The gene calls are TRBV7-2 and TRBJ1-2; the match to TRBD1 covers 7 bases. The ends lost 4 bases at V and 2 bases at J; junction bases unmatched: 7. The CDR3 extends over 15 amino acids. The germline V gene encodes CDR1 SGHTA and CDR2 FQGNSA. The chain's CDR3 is CASSSSMTGNYGYTF. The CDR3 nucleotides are TGTGCCAGCAGCTCTTCGATGACAGGGAACTATGGCTACACCTTC.

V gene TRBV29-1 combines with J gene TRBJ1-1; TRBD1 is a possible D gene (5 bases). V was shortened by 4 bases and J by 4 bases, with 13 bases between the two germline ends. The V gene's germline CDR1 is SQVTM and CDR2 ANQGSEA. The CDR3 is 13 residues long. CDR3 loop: CSVGSGTGTEAFF. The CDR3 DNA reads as TGCAGCGTTGGTTCAGGGACGGGCACTGAAGCTTTCTTT.

CDR3 residues: CASSKQGYEQYF. As DNA, the CDR3 is TGTGCCAGCAGTAAGCAGGGTTACGAGCAGTACTTC. V and J are TRBV2 and TRBJ2-7, with a weak D call TRBD1 (5 bases). This CDR3 spans 12 amino acids. Per the germline V gene, CDR1 is SNHLY and CDR2 is FYNNEI. Trimming took off 5 bases at V and 4 bases at J, with 9 bases between the two ends.

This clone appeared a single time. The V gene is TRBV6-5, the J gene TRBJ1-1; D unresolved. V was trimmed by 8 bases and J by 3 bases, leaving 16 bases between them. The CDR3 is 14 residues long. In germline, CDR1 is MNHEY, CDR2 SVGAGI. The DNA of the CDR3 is TGTGCCAGCGGCGGCTCTCTCCCCCACACTGAAGCTTTCTTT. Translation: CASGGSLPHTEAFF.

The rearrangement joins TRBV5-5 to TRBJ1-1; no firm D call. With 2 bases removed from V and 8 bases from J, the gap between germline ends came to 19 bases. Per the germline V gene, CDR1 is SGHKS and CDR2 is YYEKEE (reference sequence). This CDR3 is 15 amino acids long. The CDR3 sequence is CASSFDGLVWEEAFF. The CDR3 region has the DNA TGTGCCAGCAGCTTCGACGGACTGGTTTGGGAAGAAGCTTTCTTT.